Below are 23 T cell receptor beta chains sequenced from a single sample in a study of breast tumors, draining lymph nodes, adjacent tissues (TCRdb year 2016). Libraries came from multiplex PCR. The sequencer was an Illumina HiSeq 2000. TCRdb ran its own pipeline on the public reads, namely fastp trimming at Q25 and MiXCR clone calling, and kept in-frame beta chains. When rows share a CDR3 protein, they turn into one entry using the most common DNA and genes. For this sample the table gives over 130,000 distinct CDR3 sequences, of which roughly 33% were detected only once. The ten largest clones represent approximately 2.2% of the sample. Lymph node samples were obtained from the axillary draining lymph nodes of breast cancer patients. Specimen: axillary lymph node tissue. The source is a female donor with breast cancer. Some clones in this sample may be carry-over from other donors' samples.

The chain combines TRBV6-2 or TRBV6-3 with TRBJ2-1, with TRBD2 as a possible D gene (5 bases). Germline V gene lookup returns CDR1 MNHEY and CDR2 SVGEGT. The CDR3 covers 13 residues. Trimming took off 6 bases at V and 4 bases at J, with 10 bases between the two ends. CDR3 region: CASRFGLYNEQFF. CDR3 nucleotides: TGTGCCAGCAGATTCGGACTTTACAATGAGCAGTTCTTC.

This clonotype was seen many times. The chain recombines TRBV7-9 with TRBJ1-2, with D hard to call. CDR1 and CDR2 (germline): SEHNR, FQNEAQ (reference sequence). The V gene lost 1 base and the J gene lost 8 bases, with 8 bases spanning the gap. This CDR3 is 12 amino acids long. The chain's CDR3 is CASSLEGHGYTF. CDR3 DNA: TGTGCCAGCAGCTTAGAGGGTCACGGCTACACCTTC.

This clonotype was recorded many times. The chain combines TRBV11-3 with TRBJ2-5; D gene uncertain. Trimming cost V 5 bases and J 3 bases, with 10 bases left between them. This CDR3 has 13 residues. CDR1 SGHNT and CDR2 YENEEA come from the germline V gene. Written as DNA, the CDR3 is TGTGCCAGCAGCCTCTCTTCGAAAGAGACCCAGTACTTC. The encoded protein is CASSLSSKETQYF.

This clonotype was found many times. The gene calls are TRBV5-8 and TRBJ2-1; D uncertain. V was shortened by 4 bases and J by 5 bases, with 4 bases between the two germline ends. The CDR3 runs to 11 residues. Per germline, CDR1 SGHTS and CDR2 YDEGEE. CDR3 sequence reads: CASSGHNEQFF. The CDR3 nucleotides are TGTGCCAGCAGCGGACACAATGAGCAGTTCTTC. The full variable domain, in which reference TRBV5-8 and TRBJ2-1 provide the parts outside the CDR3, is EAGVTQSPTHLIKTRGQQATLRCSPISGHTSVYWYQQALGLGLQFLLWYDEGEERNRGNFPPRFSGRQFPNYSSELNVNALELEDSALYLCASSGHNEQFFGPGTRLTVL.

This clonotype was found many times. The chain has TRBV29-1 and TRBJ2-3; tentative D call: TRBD2 (7 bases). Deletions cut 5 bases from V and 2 bases from J, with 14 bases between. The CDR3 loop spans 14 amino acids. Germline-derived CDR1 and CDR2 are SQVTM and ANQGSEA. CDR3 residues: CSVNAGAYTDTQYF. The DNA of the CDR3 is TGCAGCGTTAACGCGGGGGCCTACACAGATACGCAGTATTTT.

There are many counts of this clonotype. This sequence joins TRBV18 and TRBJ2-6; no reliable D call. Germline V gene sequence: CDR1 KGHSH, CDR2 LQKENI. V lost 2 bases, J lost 1 base, and 6 bases lay in between. This CDR3 contains 15 residues. CDR3 bases: TGTGCCAGCTCACCAAAGCGTTCTGGGGCCAACGTCCTGACTTTC. Translating gives CASSPKRSGANVLTF.

This clonotype was seen many times. The V call is TRBV4-1, the J call TRBJ1-3, with TRBD1 matching 9 bases. The CDR3 is made up of 16 amino acids. Germline V lookup: CDR1 MGHRA, CDR2 YSYEKL. Trimming took 3 bases from V and 3 from J; bases not matched to a gene: 6. The CDR3 coding sequence is TGCGCCAGCAGCCAGGACGACAGGGGGATTGGAAACACCATATATTTT. This codes for CASSQDDRGIGNTIYF.

This clonotype was seen many times. The J gene is TRBJ2-2, the V gene TRBV7-2; D gene unclear. Between the trimmed V and J ends, which lost 5 bases and 4 bases, there was a span of 14 bases. The CDR3 length is 15 residues. Per germline, CDR1 SGHTA and CDR2 FQGNSA. This chain's CDR3 is CASSRTSSGTGELFF. The CDR3 DNA is TGTGCCAGCAGCCGGACCTCATCTGGCACCGGGGAGCTGTTTTTT.

To note about this clonotype: This may arise from a read error, as a much more abundant clone is one base away. The chain combines TRBV12-3 or TRBV12-4 with TRBJ1-4; no clear D. There are 13 residues in the CDR3. In DNA form, the CDR3 reads TGTGCCAGCAGTTTATCGGGGAGTGAAGAACTGTTTTTT. It encodes CASSLSGSEELFF.

This clonotype has at least ten counts. V and J are TRBV7-9 and TRBJ1-2; 7 bases match TRBD1. The CDR3 contains 15 residues. Germline V gene data show CDR1 as SEHNR and CDR2 as FQNEAQ (reference sequence). V was pared by 3 bases and J by 0 bases, with 4 bases of the junction left unmatched. In DNA form, the CDR3 reads TGTGCCAGCAGCTTTAGTACAGGGGCTAACTATGGCTACACCTTC. Encoded protein: CASSFSTGANYGYTF.

This clonotype was counted at least ten times. The chain's CDR3 is CASSGGVFGSNQPQHF. The CDR3 DNA follows: TGTGCCAGCTCGGGTGGGGTGTTTGGGAGCAATCAGCCCCAGCATTTT. The genes are TRBV18 and TRBJ1-5; no clear D. The V end was cut by 6 bases, the J end by 1 base, with 16 bases between. The germline V gene has CDR1 KGHSH and CDR2 LQKENI. CDR3 length: 16 amino acids.

This clonotype was observed at least ten times. The chain combines TRBV29-1 with TRBJ2-5; 7 bases are a match to TRBD1. Germline values: CDR1 SQVTM, CDR2 ANQGSEA. The V gene end was trimmed by 8 bases and the J gene end by 2 bases; junction bases not matched to a gene: 5. The CDR3 has 12 residues. DNA of the CDR3: TGCAGCATCAGGGGGATGCAAGAGACCCAGTACTTC. It codes for CSIRGMQETQYF.

This clonotype was found many times. V usage is TRBV28 and J usage is TRBJ2-3, with D unclear. This CDR3 is 13 amino acids long. Trimming cost V 7 bases and J 1 base, with 9 bases left between them. Looked up from germline, CDR1 is MDHEN and CDR2 is SYDVKM. CDR3 coding DNA: TGTGCCAGCAACGGTGGGGGCACAGATACGCAGTATTTT. This codes for CASNGGGTDTQYF. Full variable domain (remainder filled in from reference TRBV28 and TRBJ2-3): DVKVTQSSRYLVKRTGEKVFLECVQDMDHENMFWYRQDPGLGLRLIYFSYDVKMKEKGDIPEGYSVSREKKERFSLILESASTNQTSMYLCASNGGGTDTQYFGPGTRLTVL.

This clonotype was found many times. The chain is built from TRBV11-2 and TRBJ1-2, with 7 bases lining up with TRBD1. Germline CDR1 is SGHAT and CDR2 is FQNNGV. The V gene end was trimmed by 4 bases and the J gene end by 5 bases; junction bases not matched to a gene: 10. CDR3 size: 15 residues. CDR3 region: CASSSATGAGYGYTF. The CDR3 nucleotides read TGTGCCAGCAGCTCGGCTACAGGGGCAGGTTATGGCTACACCTTC.

This clonotype was counted at least ten times. The gene calls are TRBV2 and TRBJ1-5; weak D call: TRBD1 (6 bases). The V end lost 2 bases, the J end lost 6 bases, and 11 bases lay between the germline ends. CDR1 SNHLY and CDR2 FYNNEI come from the germline V gene. CDR3 length: 14 amino acids. The CDR3 loop reads CASSENRVRQPQHF. DNA for the CDR3: TGTGCCAGCAGTGAAAACAGGGTTCGTCAGCCCCAGCATTTT.

Here the CDR3 reads CASSQGLDSNQPQYF. Written as DNA, the CDR3 is TGCGCCAGCAGCCAAGGGCTAGACAGCAATCAGCCCCAGTACTTC. The chain has TRBV4-1 and TRBJ2-5; perhaps TRBD1 as D (5 bases). The V end was cut by 1 base, the J end by 9 bases, with 18 bases between. There are 15 residues in the CDR3. Per the germline V gene, CDR1 is MGHRA and CDR2 is YSYEKL.

In this sample, this clonotype turned up many times. A read error is possible here, since a much larger clone lies one base away. This chain joins TRBV7-6 and TRBJ2-5, with no clear D. Germline-derived CDR1 and CDR2 are SGHVS and FNYEAQ. CDR3 length equals 15 residues. This chain's CDR3 is CASSLSIYNQETQHF. The CDR3 nucleotides are TGTGCCAGCAGCTTATCGATCTACAACCAAGAGACCCAGCACTTC.

J is TRBJ1-1 and V is TRBV19, with a weak D call TRBD1 (5 bases). V was cut by 4 bases and J by 4 bases, with 10 bases left in between. The germline CDR1 and CDR2 sequences are LNHDA and SQIVND (reference sequence). The CDR3 is 13 amino acids. In nucleotides, the CDR3 is TGTGCCAGTAGTACTCAGGGATTCACTGAAGCTTTCTTT. It is translated as CASSTQGFTEAFF.

In regard to this clonotype: The CDR3 does not close with the conserved phenylalanine or tryptophan, likely indicating a read error. The chain recombines TRBV20-1 with TRBJ1-4; no reliable D call. V lost 1 base and J lost 7, with 13 bases in between. The CDR3 extends over 14 amino acids. In germline, CDR1 is DFQATT, CDR2 SNEGSKA (reference sequence). For the CDR3, the DNA is TGCAGTGCTAGAGGTGAGGGTTGGTCTGAAAAACTGTTTCTT. Translating it yields CSARGEGWSEKLFL.

This clonotype was seen ten or more times. V is TRBV6-1 and J is TRBJ1-4, with a tentative D call TRBD1 (5 bases). V shed 2 bases and J shed 6 bases, with 13 bases lying between them. The germline V gene has CDR1 MNHNS and CDR2 SASEGT. The CDR3 contains 15 residues. The CDR3 loop is CASSESGTWDEKLFF. DNA of the CDR3: TGTGCCAGCAGTGAATCCGGGACGTGGGATGAAAAACTGTTTTTT.

The table lists this clonotype with a few counts. V and J are TRBV9 and TRBJ1-1; no definite D call. Germline V gene lookup returns CDR1 SGDLS and CDR2 YYNGEE. The CDR3 extends over 13 amino acids. V was pared by 3 bases and J by 0 bases, with 6 bases between. Here the CDR3 reads CASSAQMNTEAFF. CDR3 nucleotide sequence: TGTGCCAGCAGCGCTCAGATGAACACTGAAGCTTTCTTT.

The V gene is TRBV20-1, the J gene TRBJ1-3; D unresolved. Germline-derived CDR1 and CDR2 are DFQATT and SNEGSKA (reference sequence). The CDR3 consists of 13 residues. V was shortened by 5 bases and J by 0 bases, with 8 bases between the two germline ends. In DNA, the CDR3 is TGCAGTGCTCCGCGGAACTCTGGAAACACCATATATTTT. Protein sequence: CSAPRNSGNTIYF.

At least ten counts were recorded for this clonotype. The chain uses TRBV10-3 and TRBJ2-3; D is tentatively TRBD1 or TRBD2 (7 bases each). CDR3 length equals 14 residues. CDR1 and CDR2 from the germline V gene are ENHRY and SYGVKD. V was pared by 2 bases and J by 6 bases, with 12 bases between. The CDR3 is CAISETGEGDTQYF. CDR3 in DNA: TGTGCCATCAGTGAGACAGGGGAGGGTGATACGCAGTATTTT.